The rows below give T cell receptor beta chains drawn from one sample of a study of T cell responses to AZD1222 COVID-19 vaccine. Sequencing used immunoSEQ multiplex PCR; TCRdb keeps in-frame clones, though not all of them. The sample carries 150,000 to 180,000 clones, less than 90% recorded once. The sample in question was peripheral blood, obtained on day 0 of AZD1222 vaccination. The receptors derive from an adult in good health. CDR3s include the opening cysteine and the closing phenylalanine or tryptophan.

v_call: TRBV29-1; j_call: TRBJ1-1; cdr3_aa: CSVAPRTGTEAFF
v_call: TRBV6-5; j_call: TRBJ1-4; cdr3_aa: CASSYIAGVNEKLFF
v_call: TRBV6-4; j_call: TRBJ1-5; cdr3_aa: CARRVHSNQPQHF
v_call: TRBV5-1; j_call: TRBJ2-7; cdr3_aa: CASRATQGYEQYF
v_call: TRBV11-2; j_call: TRBJ2-7; cdr3_aa: CASSSYRDWYEQYF
v_call: TRBV2; j_call: TRBJ1-5; cdr3_aa: CASRGDGGGPQHF
v_call: TRBV10-3; j_call: TRBJ2-5; cdr3_aa: CAIRGGETQYF
v_call: TRBV29-1; j_call: TRBJ2-7; cdr3_aa: CSVVLAESYEQYF
v_call: TRBV9; j_call: TRBJ2-1; cdr3_aa: CASSVAPGENEQFF
v_call: TRBV6-6; j_call: TRBJ1-2; cdr3_aa: CASSRDSDYGYTF
v_call: TRBV27; j_call: TRBJ2-2; cdr3_aa: CASRGWGDRVSGELFF
v_call: TRBV4-2; j_call: TRBJ2-1; cdr3_aa: CASSQGVGGSANEQFF
v_call: TRBV7-6; j_call: TRBJ2-1; cdr3_aa: CASSLSPGSSYNEQFF
v_call: TRBV5-1; j_call: TRBJ2-2; cdr3_aa: CASIDQGLTGELFF
v_call: TRBV3-1/TRBV3-2; j_call: TRBJ2-7; cdr3_aa: CASSQVGGYYEQYF
v_call: TRBV3-1/TRBV3-2; j_call: TRBJ1-1; cdr3_aa: CASSQEFPKIEAFF
v_call: TRBV5-1; j_call: TRBJ1-5; cdr3_aa: CASKGGADQPQHF
v_call: TRBV5-5; j_call: TRBJ2-1; cdr3_aa: CASSLEAGDYNEQFF
v_call: TRBV10-3; j_call: TRBJ2-7; cdr3_aa: CAISPVTPREVRGLYEQYF
v_call: TRBV5-4; j_call: TRBJ2-7; cdr3_aa: CASSLAGQSYEQYF
v_call: TRBV29-1; j_call: TRBJ1-1; cdr3_aa: CSSYDGGTEAFF
v_call: TRBV25-1; j_call: TRBJ2-7; cdr3_aa: CASSSLLGDNEQYF
v_call: TRBV18; j_call: TRBJ2-2; cdr3_aa: CASSPKGNGELFF
v_call: TRBV29-1; j_call: TRBJ2-2; cdr3_aa: CSALVTGTANTGELFF
v_call: TRBV7-2; j_call: TRBJ2-1; cdr3_aa: CASSYSLGEQFF
v_call: TRBV11-2; j_call: TRBJ2-1; cdr3_aa: CASRDTAMEQFF
v_call: TRBV29-1; j_call: TRBJ1-1; cdr3_aa: CSVGGGLSEAFF
v_call: TRBV6-5; j_call: TRBJ1-6; cdr3_aa: CASSTDRGISPLHF
v_call: TRBV10-2; j_call: TRBJ2-6; cdr3_aa: CASSGTSGGAEISGANVLTF
v_call: TRBV5-1; j_call: TRBJ2-2; cdr3_aa: CASTTGTGNTGELFF
v_call: TRBV7-9; j_call: TRBJ1-1; cdr3_aa: CASSPIPDRVEGTEAFF
v_call: TRBV7-2; j_call: TRBJ1-1; cdr3_aa: CASRKGTAVTEAFF
v_call: TRBV5-1; j_call: TRBJ2-2; cdr3_aa: CASSLSVRVQGTGELFF
v_call: TRBV18; j_call: TRBJ1-3; cdr3_aa: CASSQGTARDTIYF
v_call: TRBV5-1; j_call: TRBJ2-3; cdr3_aa: CASSNPGQGGTDTQYF
v_call: TRBV28; j_call: TRBJ2-7; cdr3_aa: CASSLERYEQYF
v_call: TRBV5-4; j_call: TRBJ1-2; cdr3_aa: CASSVTGGNGYTF
v_call: TRBV15; j_call: TRBJ2-6; cdr3_aa: CATTTGPAGANVLTF
v_call: TRBV29-1; j_call: TRBJ1-3; cdr3_aa: CSVVGVGNTIYF
v_call: TRBV21-1; j_call: TRBJ2-5; cdr3_aa: CASSKFRGGRETQYF